The entry below describes one T cell receptor beta chain. The antigen remains unidentified. The data stem from a study of CD8+ T cells in alopecia areata. Overall study findings and caveats: The study also sequences resident alphabeta T cells of normal skin in scalp samples.

Reverse transcription of extracted RNA yielded cDNA, which provided the sequencing template. TCRdb keeps only in-frame clones here, not all; method: immunoSEQ multiplex PCR. The sample consists of roughly 100,000 clones, about 60% of them appearing once. Sequencing used CD4+ T cells sorted from blood. This receptor was taken from a human donor in good health.

The CDR3 reads CSVDPGTGVGYTF. The CDR3 nucleotides are TGCAGCGTTGACCCCGGGACAGGGGTTGGCTACACCTTC. The chain joins TRBV29-1 to TRBJ1-2; TRBD1 aligns across 10 bases. V shed 3 bases, J shed 7 bases, and the junction held 5 bases outside the gene matches. The CDR3 loop spans 13 amino acids. CDR1 and CDR2 from the germline V gene are SQVTM and ANQGSEA. Full variable domain (outside the CDR3, taken from reference TRBV29-1 and TRBJ1-2): SAVISQKPSRDICQRGTSLTIQCQVDSQVTMMFWYRQQPGQSLTLIATANQGSEATYESGFVIDKFPISRPNLTFSTLTVSNMSPEDSSIYLCSVDPGTGVGYTFGSGTRLTVV.